This TCR beta chain comes out of a study of CD8+CD57+ T cells in acquired aplastic anemia. Across the study: Mean DNA quantity obtained from sorted CD4+ and CD8+ cells was 3 to 4 ug.

TCR beta VDJ and CDR3 profiles were obtained from a genomic DNA template. MiXCR, run by TCRdb on the reads, gives a single entry per CDR3 protein. The table shows some 170,000 distinct CDR3 sequences, with 40% to 55% occurring only once. Sequencing was done on patients that had shown CD8+CD57+ cell expansion by flow cytometry. Germline CDR1 is ENHRY and CDR2 is SYGVKD. This CDR3 has 12 residues. Trimming left V 9 bases short and J 14 bases short, with 22 bases between. Study outcomes and limitations: Any difference that existed in CD8+ Simpson's diversity between patients and controls was not significant. Roughly 30 CD8+ CDR3 sequences occurred in both the patients and the controls.

Remarks on this clonotype: Its antigen is not identified.

The sample comprised sorted CD4+, CD8+, or CD8+CD57+ T cells (not recorded which) from PBMCs. The chain combines TRBV10-3 with TRBJ1-1; no clear D gene. The receptor was isolated from a human donor with aplastic anemia. The CDR3 bases are TGTGCCATTGGCTGCACCTACAATGAGCAGTTCTTT. Translated, it gives CAIGCTYNEQFF.